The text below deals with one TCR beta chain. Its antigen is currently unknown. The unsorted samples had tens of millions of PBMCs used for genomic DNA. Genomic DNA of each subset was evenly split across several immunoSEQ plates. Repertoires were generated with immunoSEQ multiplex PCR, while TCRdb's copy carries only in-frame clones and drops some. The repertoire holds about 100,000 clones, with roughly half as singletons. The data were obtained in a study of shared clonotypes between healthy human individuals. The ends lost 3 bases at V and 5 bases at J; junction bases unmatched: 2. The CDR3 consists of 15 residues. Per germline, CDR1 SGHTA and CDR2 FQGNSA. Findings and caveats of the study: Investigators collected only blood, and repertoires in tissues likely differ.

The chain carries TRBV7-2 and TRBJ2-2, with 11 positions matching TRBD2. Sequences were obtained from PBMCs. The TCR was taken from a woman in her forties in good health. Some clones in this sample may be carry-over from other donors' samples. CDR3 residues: CASSFRLAGTGELFF. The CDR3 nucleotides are TGTGCCAGCAGCTTTAGACTAGCGGGGACCGGGGAGCTGTTTTTT.